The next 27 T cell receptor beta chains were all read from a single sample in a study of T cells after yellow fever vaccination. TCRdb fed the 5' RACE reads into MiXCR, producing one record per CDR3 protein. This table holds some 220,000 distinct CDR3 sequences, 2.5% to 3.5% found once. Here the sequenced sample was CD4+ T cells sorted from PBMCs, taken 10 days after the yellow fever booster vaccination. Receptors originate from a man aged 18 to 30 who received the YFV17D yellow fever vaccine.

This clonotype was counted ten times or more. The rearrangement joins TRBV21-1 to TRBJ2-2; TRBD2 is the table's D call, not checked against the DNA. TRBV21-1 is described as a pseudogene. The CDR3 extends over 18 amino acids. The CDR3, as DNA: TGTGCCAGCAGCAAAGGACTAGCGGGGGCGACGAACACCGGGGAGCTGTTTTTT. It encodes CASSKGLAGATNTGELFF.

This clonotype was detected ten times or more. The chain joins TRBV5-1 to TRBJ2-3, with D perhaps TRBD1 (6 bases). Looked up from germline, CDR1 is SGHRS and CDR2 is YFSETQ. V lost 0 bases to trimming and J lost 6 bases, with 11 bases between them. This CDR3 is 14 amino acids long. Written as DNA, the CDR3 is TGCGCCAGCAGCTTGGGGGGGCTTGACGATACGCAGTATTTT. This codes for CASSLGGLDDTQYF.

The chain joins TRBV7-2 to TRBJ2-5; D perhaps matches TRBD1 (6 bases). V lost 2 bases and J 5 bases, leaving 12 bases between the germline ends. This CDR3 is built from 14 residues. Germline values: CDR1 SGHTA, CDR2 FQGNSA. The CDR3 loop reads CASSLFGQRETQYF. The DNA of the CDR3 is TGTGCCAGCAGCTTATTTGGACAGCGGGAGACCCAGTACTTC. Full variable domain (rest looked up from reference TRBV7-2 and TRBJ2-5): GAGVSQSPSNKVTEKGKDVELRCDPISGHTALYWYRQSLGQGLEFLIYFQGNSAPDKSGLPSDRFSAERTGGSVSTLTIQRTQQEDSAVYLCASSLFGQRETQYFGPGTRLLVL.

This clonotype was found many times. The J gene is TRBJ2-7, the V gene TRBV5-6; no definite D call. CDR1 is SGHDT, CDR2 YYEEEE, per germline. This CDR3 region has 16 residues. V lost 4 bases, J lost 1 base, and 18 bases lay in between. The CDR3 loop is CASSGTVWAPSYEQYF. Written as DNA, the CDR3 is TGTGCCAGCAGCGGAACCGTGTGGGCCCCTTCCTACGAGCAGTACTTC.

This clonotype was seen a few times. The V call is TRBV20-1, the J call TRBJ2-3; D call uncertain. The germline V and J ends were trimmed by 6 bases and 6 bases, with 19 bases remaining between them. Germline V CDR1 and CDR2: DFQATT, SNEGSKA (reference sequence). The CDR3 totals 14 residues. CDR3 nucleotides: TGCAGTGCCTTACCTGTCCTGTTCACGGATACGCAGTATTTT. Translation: CSALPVLFTDTQYF.

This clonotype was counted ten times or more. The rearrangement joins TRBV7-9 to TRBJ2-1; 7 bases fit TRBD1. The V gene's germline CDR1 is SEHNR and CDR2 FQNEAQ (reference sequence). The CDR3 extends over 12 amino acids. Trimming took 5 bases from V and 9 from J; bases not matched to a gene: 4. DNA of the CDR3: TGTGCCAGCAGCGAAAGGGGGCGTGAGCAGTTCTTC. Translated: CASSERGREQFF.

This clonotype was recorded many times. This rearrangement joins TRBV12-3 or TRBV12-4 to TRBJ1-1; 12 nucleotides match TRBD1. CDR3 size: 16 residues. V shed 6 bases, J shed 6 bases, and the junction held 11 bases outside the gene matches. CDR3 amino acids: CASRRTPGQGASEAFF. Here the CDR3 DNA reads TGTGCCAGCAGGCGGACCCCGGGACAGGGGGCTTCTGAAGCTTTCTTT.

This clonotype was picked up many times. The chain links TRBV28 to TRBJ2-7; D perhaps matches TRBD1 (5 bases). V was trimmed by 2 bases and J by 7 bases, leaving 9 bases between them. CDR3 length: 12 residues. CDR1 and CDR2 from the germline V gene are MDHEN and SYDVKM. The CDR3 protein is CASSLKGREQYV. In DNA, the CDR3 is TGTGCCAGCAGTTTAAAGGGGCGAGAGCAGTACGTC.

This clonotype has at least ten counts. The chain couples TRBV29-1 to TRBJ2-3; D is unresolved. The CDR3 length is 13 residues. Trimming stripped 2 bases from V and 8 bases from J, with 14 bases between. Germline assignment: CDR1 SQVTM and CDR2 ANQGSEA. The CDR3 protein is CSVESLLRPTQYF. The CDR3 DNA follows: TGCAGCGTTGAAAGTTTACTACGGCCTACGCAGTATTTT.

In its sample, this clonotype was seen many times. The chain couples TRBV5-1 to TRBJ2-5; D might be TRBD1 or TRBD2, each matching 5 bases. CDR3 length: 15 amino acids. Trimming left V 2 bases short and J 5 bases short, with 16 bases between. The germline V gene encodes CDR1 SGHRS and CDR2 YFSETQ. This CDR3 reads CASSLAGSRDETQYF. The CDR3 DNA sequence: TGCGCCAGCAGCTTAGCAGGGTCCCGGGACGAGACCCAGTACTTC.

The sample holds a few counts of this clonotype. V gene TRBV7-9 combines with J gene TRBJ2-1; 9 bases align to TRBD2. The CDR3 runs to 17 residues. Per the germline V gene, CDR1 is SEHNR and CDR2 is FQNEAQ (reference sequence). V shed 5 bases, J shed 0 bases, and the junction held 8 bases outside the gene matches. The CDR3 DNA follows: TGTGCCAGCAGCACGTTAGCGGGGGCCGGCTCCTACAATGAGCAGTTCTTC. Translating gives CASSTLAGAGSYNEQFF.

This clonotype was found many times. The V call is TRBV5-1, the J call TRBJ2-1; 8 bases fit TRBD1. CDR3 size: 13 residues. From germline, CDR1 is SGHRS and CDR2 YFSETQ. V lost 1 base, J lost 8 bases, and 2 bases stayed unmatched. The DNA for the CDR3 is TGCGCCAGCAGCTTGCAGGGGGCCTATGAGCAGTTCTTC. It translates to CASSLQGAYEQFF.

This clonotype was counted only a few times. The CDR3 loop reads CAIAPGTGTQTQYF. Written as DNA, the CDR3 is TGTGCCATCGCCCCCGGGACAGGGACCCAGACCCAGTACTTC. This chain joins TRBV10-3 and TRBJ2-5, with 9 bases fitting TRBD1. The CDR3 has 14 residues. The V gene's germline CDR1 is ENHRY and CDR2 SYGVKD. The V segment lost 8 bases and the J segment 6 bases; nucleotides outside the gene matches: 10.

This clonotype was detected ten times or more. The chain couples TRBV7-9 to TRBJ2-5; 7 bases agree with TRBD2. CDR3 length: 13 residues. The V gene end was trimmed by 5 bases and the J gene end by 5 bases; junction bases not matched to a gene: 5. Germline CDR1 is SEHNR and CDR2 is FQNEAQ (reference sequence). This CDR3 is CASSLGGGETQYF. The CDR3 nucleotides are TGTGCCAGCAGCCTCGGCGGGGGTGAGACCCAGTACTTC.

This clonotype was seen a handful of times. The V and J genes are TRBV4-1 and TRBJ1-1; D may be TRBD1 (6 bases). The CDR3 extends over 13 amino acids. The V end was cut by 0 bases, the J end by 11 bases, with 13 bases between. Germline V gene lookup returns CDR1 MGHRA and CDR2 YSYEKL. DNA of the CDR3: TGCGCCAGCAGCCAAGAGGGCAGGGGAAACGCTTTCTTT. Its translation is CASSQEGRGNAFF.

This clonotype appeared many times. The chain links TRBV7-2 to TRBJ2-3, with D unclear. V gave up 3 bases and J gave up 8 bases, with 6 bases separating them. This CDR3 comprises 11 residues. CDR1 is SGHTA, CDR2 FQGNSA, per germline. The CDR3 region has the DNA TGTGCCAGCAGCTTGTGGAGTACGCAGTATTTT. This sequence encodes CASSLWSTQYF. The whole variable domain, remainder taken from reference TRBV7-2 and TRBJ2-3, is GAGVSQSPSNKVTEKGKDVELRCDPISGHTALYWYRQSLGQGLEFLIYFQGNSAPDKSGLPSDRFSAERTGGSVSTLTIQRTQQEDSAVYLCASSLWSTQYFGPGTRLTVL.

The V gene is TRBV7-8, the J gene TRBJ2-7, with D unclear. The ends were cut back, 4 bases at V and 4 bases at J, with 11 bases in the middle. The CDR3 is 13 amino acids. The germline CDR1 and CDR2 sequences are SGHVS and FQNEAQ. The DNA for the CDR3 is TGTGCCAGCAGCTCCTGGCGCGATTACGAGCAGTACGTC. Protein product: CASSSWRDYEQYV.

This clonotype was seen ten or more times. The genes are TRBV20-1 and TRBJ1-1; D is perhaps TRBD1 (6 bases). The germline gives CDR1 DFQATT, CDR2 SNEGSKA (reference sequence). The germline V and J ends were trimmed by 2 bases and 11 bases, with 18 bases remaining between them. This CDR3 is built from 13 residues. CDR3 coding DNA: TGCAGTGCTAGAAAATACAGGGACGCCGGGGCTTTCTTT. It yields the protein CSARKYRDAGAFF.

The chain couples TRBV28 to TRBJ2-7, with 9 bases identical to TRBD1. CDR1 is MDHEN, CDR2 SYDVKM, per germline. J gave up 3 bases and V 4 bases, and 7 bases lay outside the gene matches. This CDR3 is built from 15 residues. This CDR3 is CASSSFGTGIYEQYV. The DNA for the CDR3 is TGTGCCAGCAGTTCCTTTGGGACAGGGATCTACGAGCAGTACGTC.

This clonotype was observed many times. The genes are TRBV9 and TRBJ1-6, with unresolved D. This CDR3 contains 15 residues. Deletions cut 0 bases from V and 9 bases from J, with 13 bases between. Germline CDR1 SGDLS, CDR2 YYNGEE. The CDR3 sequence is CASSVDGSGGSPLHF. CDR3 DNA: TGTGCCAGCAGCGTAGATGGCTCAGGTGGTTCACCCCTCCACTTT.

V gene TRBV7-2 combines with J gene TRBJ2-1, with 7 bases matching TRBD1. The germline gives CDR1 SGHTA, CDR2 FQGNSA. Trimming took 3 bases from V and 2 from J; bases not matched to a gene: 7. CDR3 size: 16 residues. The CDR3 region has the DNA TGTGCCAGCAGCTTGTTGGCCGGGACAGCCTACAATGAGCAGTTCTTC. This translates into CASSLLAGTAYNEQFF.

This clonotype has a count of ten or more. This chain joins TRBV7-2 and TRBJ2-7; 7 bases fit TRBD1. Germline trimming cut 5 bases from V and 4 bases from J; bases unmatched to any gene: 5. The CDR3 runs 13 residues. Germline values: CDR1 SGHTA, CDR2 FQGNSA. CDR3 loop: CASSQYRGYEQYF. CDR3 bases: TGTGCCAGCAGCCAATACAGGGGATACGAGCAGTACTTC.

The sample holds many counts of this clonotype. Here the CDR3 DNA reads TGTGCCAGCAGTTTTAGGCAACACACTGAAGCTTTCTTT. Residues: CASSFRQHTEAFF. J is TRBJ1-1 and V is TRBV12-3 or TRBV12-4; D is unclear. Between the trimmed V and J ends, which lost 3 bases and 3 bases, there was a span of 8 bases. CDR3 size: 13 residues.

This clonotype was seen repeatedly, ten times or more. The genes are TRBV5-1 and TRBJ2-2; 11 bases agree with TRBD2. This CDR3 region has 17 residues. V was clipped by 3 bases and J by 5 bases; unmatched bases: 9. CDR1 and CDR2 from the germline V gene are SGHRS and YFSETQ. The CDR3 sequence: CASSSSLAGGMTGELFF. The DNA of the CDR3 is TGCGCCAGCAGCTCCTCCCTAGCGGGGGGAATGACCGGGGAGCTGTTTTTT.

CDR3 residues: CASSYDGTGLRSTEAFF. Written as DNA, the CDR3 is TGTGCCAGCAGTTACGACGGGACAGGGCTTAGGAGCACTGAAGCTTTCTTT. J is TRBJ1-1 and V is TRBV6-2 or TRBV6-3; 9 positions agree with TRBD1. Germline V gives CDR1 MNHEY, CDR2 SVGEGT. After removal of 2 bases from V and 4 bases from J, the junction contained 11 bases not matched to a gene. CDR3 size: 17 residues.

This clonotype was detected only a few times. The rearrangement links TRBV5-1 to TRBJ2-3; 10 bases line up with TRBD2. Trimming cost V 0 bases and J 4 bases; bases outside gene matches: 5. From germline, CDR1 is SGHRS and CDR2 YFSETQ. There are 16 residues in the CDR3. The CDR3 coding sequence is TGCGCCAGCAGCTTGGCCCTAGCGGGGGACCCAGATACGCAGTATTTT. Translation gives CASSLALAGDPDTQYF.

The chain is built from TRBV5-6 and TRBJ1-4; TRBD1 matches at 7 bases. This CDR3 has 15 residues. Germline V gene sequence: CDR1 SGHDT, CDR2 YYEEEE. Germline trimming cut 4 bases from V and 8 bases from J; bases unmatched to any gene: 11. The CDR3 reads CASSLRTGGNEKLFF. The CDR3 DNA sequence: TGTGCCAGCAGCCTCCGGACAGGAGGGAACGAAAAACTGTTTTTT.